The text below deals with one T cell receptor beta chain. These data belong to a study of blood T cell repertoires in COVID-19. Across the whole study: The origin of the acute and convalescent COVID-19 samples was the United States, Italy and Spain. T cells, B-cell-depleted T cells, or PBMCs supplied cDNA or gDNA.

Germline V gene data show CDR1 as ENHRY and CDR2 as SYGVKD. This CDR3 is 12 amino acids long. The V gene lost 3 bases and the J gene lost 3 bases, with 3 bases spanning the gap. Per the authors' pipeline: Using reference gene primer amplification, nucleated cell counts were estimated. Profiled with immunoSEQ multiplex PCR; TCRdb holds only in-frame clones, not every one. From that table come the V and J calls and clone size; the DNA was used to work out D and trimming. The profile shows under 350,000 clones, 70% to 90% of them singletons. The chain has TRBV10-3 and TRBJ1-5; the D is unclear. This clonotype was obtained from a human donor in a cohort sampled during active COVID-19. Source material: peripheral blood. CDR3 nucleotide sequence: TGTGCCATCAGTGACAACAATCAGCCCCAGCATTTT. It translates to CAISDNNQPQHF.